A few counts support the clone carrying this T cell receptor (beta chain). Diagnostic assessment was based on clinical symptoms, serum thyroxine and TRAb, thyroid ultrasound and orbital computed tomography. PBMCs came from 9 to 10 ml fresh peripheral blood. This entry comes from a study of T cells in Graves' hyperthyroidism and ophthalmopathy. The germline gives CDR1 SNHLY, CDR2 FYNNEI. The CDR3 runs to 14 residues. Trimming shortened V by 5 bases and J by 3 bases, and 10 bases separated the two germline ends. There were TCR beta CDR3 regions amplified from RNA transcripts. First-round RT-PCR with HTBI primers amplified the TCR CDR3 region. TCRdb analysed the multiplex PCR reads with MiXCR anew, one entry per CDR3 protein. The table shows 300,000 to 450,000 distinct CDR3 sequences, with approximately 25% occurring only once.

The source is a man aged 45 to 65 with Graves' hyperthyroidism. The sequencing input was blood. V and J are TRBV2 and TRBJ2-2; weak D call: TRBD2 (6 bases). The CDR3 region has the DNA TGTGCCAGCAGTCTAGCGCGGGACACCGGGGAGCTGTTTTTT. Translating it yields CASSLARDTGELFF.